This entry lists 30 T cell receptor beta chains sequenced from one sample in a study of monozygotic twins with inflammatory bowel disease. TCRdb re-called the 5' RACE reads, yielding one record per CDR3 amino acid sequence without DNA. The repertoire table contains approximately 340,000 distinct CDR3 sequences. Sequenced: blood. The source is a human donor with ulcerative colitis or Crohn's disease, or a healthy co-twin of an affected twin (not recorded which).

The chain carries TRBV3-1 and TRBJ2-7; the D call of TRBD1 rests on TCRdb alone, since no DNA is present to check it. Per the germline V gene, CDR1 is LGHDT and CDR2 is YNNKEL (reference sequence). The CDR3 loop spans 15 amino acids. CDR3 amino acids: CASSLTGNGRSEQYF.

The chain is built from TRBV28 and TRBJ2-1. Germline assignment: CDR1 MDHEN and CDR2 SYDVKM. CDR3 size: 14 residues. The CDR3 reads CASSFRSSYNEQFF.

The rearrangement joins TRBV4-3 to TRBJ2-5. Germline V gene data show CDR1 as LGHNA and CDR2 as YSLEER. The CDR3 runs to 13 residues. The CDR3 loop is CASSQNFRETQYF.

The chain carries TRBV7-2 and TRBJ2-3. There are 14 residues in the CDR3. The germline V gene encodes CDR1 SGHTA and CDR2 FQGNSA. The chain's CDR3 is CASSFSTSTDTQYF.

The rearrangement links TRBV7-2 to TRBJ2-2; TCRdb picks TRBD1, but there is no DNA to check that call. Germline CDR1 is SGHTA and CDR2 is FQGNSA. This CDR3 is built from 16 residues. CDR3 sequence: CASSSRTGGGTGELFF.

This chain uses TRBV29-1 with TRBJ2-6. Germline V gene lookup returns CDR1 SQVTM and CDR2 ANQGSEA. The CDR3 sequence is 15 residues long. The CDR3 protein is CSVRTGSSGANVLTF.

The chain has TRBV12-3 or TRBV12-4 and TRBJ2-5; TCRdb reports TRBD1, a call that lacks DNA to check it against. The CDR3 is made up of 14 amino acids. The CDR3 spells CASSFNRRDETQYF.

V is TRBV6-5 and J is TRBJ2-7; TCRdb designates TRBD1, a call that cannot be tested without DNA. The CDR3 contains 12 residues. Germline V gene lookup returns CDR1 MNHEY and CDR2 SVGAGI. CDR3: CASSSARNEQYF.

The chain joins TRBV3-1 to TRBJ2-7. The length of the CDR3 is 11 residues. Germline V gives CDR1 LGHDT, CDR2 YNNKEL (reference sequence). The CDR3: CASSQSNEQYF.

The chain carries TRBV7-9 and TRBJ2-3. Germline V lookup: CDR1 SEHNR, CDR2 FQNEAQ (reference sequence). The CDR3 has 12 residues. The CDR3 is CASSLELHTQYF.

The J gene is TRBJ2-5, the V gene TRBV12-3 or TRBV12-4; the TCRdb D gene call, TRBD1, has no DNA to confirm it. CDR3 size: 15 residues. The CDR3 here is CASSARQGMGETQYF.

The V call is TRBV4-1, the J call TRBJ2-1. The CDR3 contains 17 residues. Germline CDR1 and CDR2: MGHRA and YSYEKL. CDR3 sequence reads: CASSQNLALSSYNEQFF.

The chain uses TRBV5-1 and TRBJ2-2; no DNA is available, so the TRBD2 call from TCRdb remains unchecked. The germline V gene has CDR1 SGHRS and CDR2 YFSETQ. This CDR3 comprises 16 residues. CDR3 sequence reads: CASRSGTSGPTGELFF.

This sequence joins TRBV6-1 and TRBJ2-7; TCRdb picks TRBD2, but there is no DNA to check that call. Germline V CDR1 and CDR2: MNHNS, SASEGT. This CDR3 contains 15 residues. CDR3 region: CASSEGAGGPFEQYF.

The chain is built from TRBV4-3 and TRBJ1-6; the TCRdb D gene call, TRBD1, has no DNA to confirm it. CDR3 length: 17 amino acids. Germline V gene data show CDR1 as LGHNA and CDR2 as YSLEER. The CDR3 reads CASSQDRRQGTNSPLHF.

The rearrangement links TRBV5-1 to TRBJ2-2; TCRdb selects TRBD2, and the lack of DNA leaves this call unchecked. Germline V gene lookup returns CDR1 SGHRS and CDR2 YFSETQ. The CDR3 has 15 residues. CDR3 region: CASRRALAGTGELFF.

This chain joins TRBV10-3 and TRBJ2-2. The CDR3 spans 12 residues. Germline CDR1 ENHRY, CDR2 SYGVKD. The CDR3 reads CAIRPVAGELFF.

V is TRBV5-1 and J is TRBJ2-7. CDR3 length: 13 residues. Germline V gives CDR1 SGHRS, CDR2 YFSETQ. The CDR3 reads CASSFGFTYEQYF.

The V and J genes are TRBV5-6 and TRBJ1-2; no DNA is available, so the TRBD1 call from TCRdb remains unchecked. Germline assignment: CDR1 SGHDT and CDR2 YYEEEE. The CDR3 extends over 17 amino acids. The CDR3 sequence is CASSLRASGAGRYGYTF.

The chain carries TRBV29-1 and TRBJ2-4; the TCRdb call, TRBD1, lacks DNA for checking. The CDR3 totals 16 residues. CDR1 SQVTM and CDR2 ANQGSEA come from the germline V gene. CDR3 residues: CSIWDASGLGKNIQYF.

The chain joins TRBV11-2 to TRBJ2-1; TCRdb selects TRBD2, and the lack of DNA leaves this call unchecked. The CDR3 has 16 amino acids. CDR1 is SGHAT and CDR2 is FQNNGV in the germline V gene. CDR3 amino acids: CASSLDPSGASGREFF.

CDR3: CASSIASGDGNQPQHF. The chain recombines TRBV19 with TRBJ1-5; TCRdb's D gene call, TRBD1, goes unchecked for lack of DNA. Germline-derived CDR1 and CDR2 are LNHDA and SQIVND (reference sequence). The CDR3 loop spans 16 amino acids.

The chain is built from TRBV19 and TRBJ2-3; TCRdb calls TRBD1, which cannot be checked without DNA. Germline loops: CDR1 LNHDA, CDR2 SQIVND (reference sequence). CDR3 length equals 18 residues. The CDR3 protein is CASPPLIGTADITDTQYF.

The gene calls are TRBV6-6 and TRBJ1-1; TCRdb's assignment of TRBD1 cannot be checked, as there is no DNA. CDR1 MNHNY and CDR2 SVGAGI come from the germline V gene (reference sequence). The CDR3 has 14 amino acids. This CDR3 is CASTRDVQNTEAFF.

V gene TRBV5-1 combines with J gene TRBJ2-7; there is no DNA to check the TCRdb D call of TRBD1. Germline loops: CDR1 SGHRS, CDR2 YFSETQ. The CDR3 has 15 residues. This CDR3 reads CASSFTGGVTYEQYF.

J is TRBJ2-3 and V is TRBV9; TCRdb's D call, TRBD1, is unchecked because there is no DNA. Germline CDR1 SGDLS, CDR2 YYNGEE. This CDR3 spans 13 amino acids. CDR3 loop: CASSVGTGYTQYF.

CDR3: CASSLRSAGFMETQYF. V usage is TRBV5-1 and J usage is TRBJ2-5; TCRdb indicates TRBD2, and absent DNA this call remains unverified. CDR3 length: 16 residues. Germline assignment: CDR1 SGHRS and CDR2 YFSETQ. Complete variable domain (other parts from reference TRBV5-1 and TRBJ2-5): KAGVTQTPRYLIKTRGQQVTLSCSPISGHRSVSWYQQTPGQGLQFLFEYFSETQRNKGNFPGRFSGRQFSNSRSEMNVSTLELGDSALYLCASSLRSAGFMETQYFGPGTRLLVL.

The chain links TRBV7-2 to TRBJ2-1; TCRdb's D gene call, TRBD1, goes unchecked for lack of DNA. CDR1 and CDR2 from the germline V gene are SGHTA and FQGNSA. The CDR3 is 16 residues long. The CDR3 spells CASSLDWDRGRNEQFF.

The gene calls are TRBV24-1 and TRBJ1-1; lacking DNA, the TRBD1 call made by TCRdb goes unchecked. The CDR3 sequence is 15 residues long. Germline V gives CDR1 KGHDR, CDR2 SFDVKD. CDR3 loop: CATRPPGGTNTEAFF.

The chain combines TRBV9 with TRBJ2-7. Germline V gene sequence: CDR1 SGDLS, CDR2 YYNGEE. The CDR3 length is 13 residues. The CDR3 is CASSVDDSYEQYF.